These T cell receptor beta chains were read from a single sample in a study of T cell responses to AZD1222 COVID-19 vaccine. The assay was immunoSEQ multiplex PCR, and TCRdb's table has in-frame clones only and misses some. The sample consists of approximately 20,000 clones, 82% of them appearing once. Sequences were derived from peripheral blood, sampled on day 0 of AZD1222 vaccination. The receptors come from an adult in good health. Each CDR3 is given with its conserved first and last residue. The order of the fields is V gene, J gene, D gene, clone size, CDR3 DNA, CDR3 protein. A D gene is named only where the DNA matches it firmly. A row's size may be missing; if present it is once, few, many or a size class.

TRBV19,TRBJ1-4,TRBD1,-,TGTGCCAGTACCCGGGACAGGGGTGAAAAACTGTTTTTT,CASTRDRGEKLFF
TRBV30,TRBJ2-3,-,once,TGTGCCTGGAGTGTACTGGGGGACACAGATACGCAGTATTTT,CAWSVLGDTDTQYF
TRBV30,TRBJ2-1,TRBD2,-,TGTGCCTGGGGGGCTTGGACTAGCGGGCGTAATGAGCAGTTCTTC,CAWGAWTSGRNEQFF
TRBV5-4,TRBJ2-1,TRBD1,once,TGTGCCAGCAGCCGGGGACAGGCGTATTCTCGGTCGGAGCAGTTCTTC,CASSRGQAYSRSEQFF
TRBV2,TRBJ2-7,-,once,TGTGCCAGCAGATACGGACAACCCTACGAGCAGTACTTC,CASRYGQPYEQYF
TRBV3-1/TRBV3-2,TRBJ2-7,-,-,TGTGCCAGCAGCGTACATAGCTCCTACGAGCAGTACTTC,CASSVHSSYEQYF
TRBV6-5,TRBJ2-3,TRBD2,-,TGTGCCAGCAGAGCGGGAGGGGCCCCTCCGAATACGCAGTATTTT,CASRAGGAPPNTQYF
TRBV19,TRBJ2-1,TRBD1,once,TGTGCCAGTAGTTTCGGGGACAGGGTGACCAATGAGCAGTTCTTC,CASSFGDRVTNEQFF
TRBV18,TRBJ1-5,-,-,TGTGCCAGCTCACCGGGGGCCAGCGACCAGCCCCAGCATTTT,CASSPGASDQPQHF
TRBV29-1,TRBJ1-2,TRBD1,-,TGCAGCGTTGGGCCCCCTCAAAAGTGGACAGGGGGTTATGGCTACACCTTC,CSVGPPQKWTGGYGYTF
TRBV5-4,TRBJ2-7,-,few,TGTGCCAGCAGCTCCCGGACTACCCCTCACGAGCAGTACTTC,CASSSRTTPHEQYF
TRBV28,TRBJ2-2,TRBD2,-,TGTGCCAGCAGGACTAGCGGGGTTATTTCCGGGGAGCTGTTTTTT,CASRTSGVISGELFF
TRBV24-1,TRBJ2-5,TRBD2,-,TGTGCCACCAGTGATTTCTTAGCGGGAGTGGGAGAGACCCAGTACTTC,CATSDFLAGVGETQYF
TRBV28,TRBJ1-6,TRBD1,once,TGTGCCAGCATTAATAAACAGGGGGCTAACTCACCCCTCCACTTT,CASINKQGANSPLHF
TRBV15,TRBJ2-1,TRBD2,-,TGTGCCACCAGCAGAGGTTACCCGGGACTAGCGGGGTCATTTGAGCAGTTCTTC,CATSRGYPGLAGSFEQFF
TRBV10-3,TRBJ2-2,-,-,TGTGCCATCAGTCCCGGGACAACGAACACCGGGGAGCTGTTTTTT,CAISPGTTNTGELFF
TRBV6-2/TRBV6-3,TRBJ1-1,TRBD1,-,TGTGCCAGCAGTGCACGACAGGGGGTGGCCACTGAAGCTTTCTTT,CASSARQGVATEAFF
TRBV4-3,TRBJ1-5,-,-,TGCGCCAGCAGCCAAGTATACGGGGGGCAGCCCCAGCATTTT,CASSQVYGGQPQHF
TRBV5-4,TRBJ2-5,-,-,TGTGCCAGCAGCCTCCCGACCGGGACGGGAGAGACCCAGTACTTC,CASSLPTGTGETQYF
TRBV9,TRBJ2-1,-,-,TGTGCCAGCAGCGTCAGTGGAACAGGCGGGTACAATGAGCAGTTCTTC,CASSVSGTGGYNEQFF
TRBV28,TRBJ2-4,TRBD1,-,TGTGCCAGCAGTTTTTTTGGGGCCGGGACAGGGATAAAAAACATTCAGTACTTC,CASSFFGAGTGIKNIQYF
TRBV7-2,TRBJ2-1,-,-,TGTGCCAGCAGCCCTAATAATGTCAATGAGCAGTTCTTC,CASSPNNVNEQFF
TRBV3-1/TRBV3-2,TRBJ1-2,-,-,TGTGCCAGCAGCCAAGTGCCCTCGGGGGGCTACACCTTC,CASSQVPSGGYTF
TRBV11-3,TRBJ2-7,-,-,TGTGCCAGCAGCTTCGGGACGGCGACCTACGAGCAGTACTTC,CASSFGTATYEQYF
TRBV7-6,TRBJ1-2,TRBD1,-,TGTGCCAGCAGCCCATCCCTTTATCGACAGGGCAACTATGGCTACACCTTC,CASSPSLYRQGNYGYTF
TRBV24-1,TRBJ2-7,-,-,TGTGCCACCAGTGCTGGGGGCCCAAACCTTCTGGACGAGCAGTACTTC,CATSAGGPNLLDEQYF
TRBV7-9,TRBJ2-5,TRBD1,-,TGTGCCAGCAGCCCGACAGGGATTGCCTCGGAGACCCAGTACTTC,CASSPTGIASETQYF
TRBV7-9,TRBJ2-1,TRBD2,-,TGTGCCAGCAGCCCCGTGACGGGGGGGAACTACAATGAGCAGTTCTTC,CASSPVTGGNYNEQFF
TRBV2,TRBJ1-3,-,-,TGTGCCAGCAGGAGGGAGGGTATGGGCGACACCATATATTTT,CASRREGMGDTIYF
TRBV7-2,TRBJ2-7,-,-,TGTGCCAGCAGCGCTTACTCCTACGAGCAGTACTTC,CASSAYSYEQYF
TRBV9,TRBJ1-3,TRBD1,-,TGTGCCAGCAGCGTAGGACAGGGGGCGCGTGGTGGAAACACCATATATTTT,CASSVGQGARGGNTIYF
TRBV6-5,TRBJ2-7,-,-,TGTGCCAGCAGACCGCAGGGGGGGCTGGGGGAGCAGTACTTC,CASRPQGGLGEQYF
TRBV2,TRBJ1-2,-,-,TGTGCCTGGGAAGGGACGCTCGGAGGCTATGGCTACACCTTC,CAWEGTLGGYGYTF
TRBV28,TRBJ1-1,-,-,TGTGCCAGCACAGGAGCAGGGAGTGAGGGCACTGAAGCTTTCTTT,CASTGAGSEGTEAFF
TRBV2,TRBJ1-3,-,-,TGTGCCAGCGGAAACACAGACAGACTCAGAAACACCATATATTTT,CASGNTDRLRNTIYF
TRBV9,TRBJ1-1,-,-,TGTGCCAGCAGCGTAGGACGCTTCACTGAAGCTTTCTTT,CASSVGRFTEAFF
TRBV27,TRBJ2-5,TRBD2,-,TGTGCCAGCAGTTTAAGGGGAGGGGAGACCCAGTACTTC,CASSLRGGETQYF
TRBV6-5,TRBJ2-5,-,-,TGTGCCAGCAGCGATTACAAAGAGACCCAGTACTTC,CASSDYKETQYF
TRBV18,TRBJ2-5,-,once,TGTGCCAGCTCGGTTTCTCAAGAGACCCAGTACTTC,CASSVSQETQYF
TRBV11-2,TRBJ1-2,-,-,TGTGCCAGCAGCTCGCTCCGGGTAAAGGGAGTCCGGGCTGGTGGCTACACCTTC,CASSSLRVKGVRAGGYTF
TRBV7-8,TRBJ1-5,TRBD1,-,TGTGCCAGCAACCGGGACAGTGGTCAGCCCCAGCATTTT,CASNRDSGQPQHF
TRBV7-8,TRBJ2-5,-,-,TGTGCCAGCAGCCTCACTGGACAACAAGAGACCCAGTACTTC,CASSLTGQQETQYF